The entry that follows covers one TCR beta chain sequence. Its antigen is currently unknown. This sample is drawn from a study of radiation and T cells in renal cell carcinoma. Whole-study findings and limits: Top tumor clonotypes rose in blood 2 weeks post-radiation, then contracted. Pretreatment tumor biopsies were lacking, so baseline clonotypes are unknown.

Documented time point: blood 2 weeks post-SBRT. Treatment denoted: 15 Gy SBRT to primary tumor, nephrectomy 4 weeks later. Clones were sequenced by immunoSEQ multiplex PCR, and TCRdb holds only the in-frame ones, with some missing. This sample has about 60,000 clones, with about 80% found just once. The specimen was blood, collected from a patient whose treatment included radiotherapy and nephrectomy. The receptor comes from a man aged 55 to 70 with renal cell carcinoma.

The CDR3 reads CASGLGSDPETQYF. Written as DNA, the CDR3 is TGTGCTAGTGGTTTGGGGTCAGATCCGGAGACCCAGTACTTC. The chain joins TRBV12-5 to TRBJ2-5; D remains ambiguous. CDR1 and CDR2 (germline): LGHNT, FRNRAP. The CDR3 consists of 14 residues. V lost 1 base and J 5 bases, leaving 11 bases between the germline ends.